This T cell receptor beta chain was documented in a study of CD4+ T cells in melanoma. Study conclusions and caveats: Reportedly, melanoma neoantigen-specific CD4+ T cells showed varied differentiation states. A reported correlation linked neoantigen-specific CD4+ T cells to CD8+, macrophage and B cell function.

V was clipped by 8 bases and J by 3 bases; unmatched bases: 4. Germline CDR1 LNHDA, CDR2 SQIVND (reference sequence). The CDR3 covers 13 residues. The protocol was immunoSEQ multiplex PCR, while the TCRdb copy is restricted to in-frame clones and leaves out a portion. The profile shows about 15,000 clones, 80% to 85% of them singletons. In this sample, this clone turned up once. Its antigen is undetermined. The source material was cells from a culture (not recorded whether cultured in vitro). The V call is TRBV19, the J call TRBJ1-5; 7 nucleotides agree with TRBD1. The TCR was taken from a human donor with melanoma. The CDR3 spells CASGGQYNQPQHF. Here the CDR3 DNA reads TGTGCCAGTGGGGGACAGTACAATCAGCCCCAGCATTTT. The full variable domain, rest sourced from reference TRBV19 and TRBJ1-5, is DGGITQSPKYLFRKEGQNVTLSCEQNLNHDAMYWYRQDPGQGLRLIYYSQIVNDFQKGDIAEGYSVSREKKESFPLTVTSAQKNPTAFYLCASGGQYNQPQHFGDGTRLSIL.